These 27 T cell receptor beta chains were all obtained from the same sample, sequenced in a study of spatial heterogeneity in lung cancer. Study findings and constraints: Higher tumor mutation counts went along with higher counts of expanded intratumoral alpha and beta TCRs.

Antigens for these TCRs are unknown. In TCRdb, the 5' RACE reads were re-called with MiXCR into one record per CDR3 protein. The sample has several thousand distinct CDR3 sequences; under 15% are singletons. Time point given: sample taken at primary tumor resection. The starting material was lung tumor tissue, obtained at surgery. The receptors here all came from a male donor with early-stage non-small cell lung cancer.

This clonotype appeared many times. This beta chain came through as a stray read in a library set up for alpha chains, and its size says little. The CDR3 loop reads CSAHPSSRAGDGNEQFF. CDR3 sequence (DNA): TGCAGTGCTCATCCCTCGTCCCGAGCGGGAGATGGGAATGAGCAGTTCTTC. The J gene is TRBJ2-1, the V gene TRBV20-1; 8 positions match TRBD2. This CDR3 spans 17 amino acids. J gave up 7 bases and V 5 bases, and 19 bases lay outside the gene matches. Germline V gene lookup returns CDR1 DFQATT and CDR2 SNEGSKA (reference sequence).

As to this clonotype: This beta chain is an unintended read in a library built for alpha chains; its size means little. J is TRBJ1-4 and V is TRBV12-3 or TRBV12-4; the match to TRBD1 covers 10 bases. The CDR3 is 17 residues long. The J segment lost 3 bases and the V segment lost 3 bases, leaving 7 bases of the junction unmatched. The CDR3 protein is CASSFALGQGANEKLFF. The DNA of the CDR3 is TGTGCCAGCAGTTTCGCCCTTGGACAGGGGGCTAATGAAAAACTGTTTTTT.

In this sample, this clonotype turned up many times. This beta chain appears as a stray read in a library generated for alpha chains; its size is not informative. The chain joins TRBV5-1 to TRBJ2-7; D is ambiguous. V lost 1 base to trimming and J lost 0 bases, with 8 bases between them. Germline CDR1 SGHRS, CDR2 YFSETQ. This CDR3 comprises 14 residues. CDR3 nucleotide sequence: TGCGCCAGCAGCTTGTATGACGCCTCCTACGAGCAGTACTTC. It encodes CASSLYDASYEQYF.

There are many counts of this clonotype. This beta chain is an off-target read within a library intended for alpha chains, so its frequency means little. This rearrangement joins TRBV6-2 or TRBV6-3 to TRBJ2-3; TRBD2 agrees at 11 bases. Germline V lookup: CDR1 MNHEY, CDR2 SVGEGT. The CDR3 covers 15 residues. V lost 6 bases to trimming and J lost 4 bases; unmatched junction nucleotides: 6. The CDR3 nucleotides read TGTGCCAGCAGCCTCCAGGGACTAGCGGCAGATACGCAGTATTTT. This codes for CASSLQGLAADTQYF.

In regard to this clonotype: This beta chain is a stray sequence in a library constructed for alpha chains; its clone size is not meaningful. The chain recombines TRBV19 with TRBJ1-5; no definite D call. Trimming took off 6 bases at V and 5 bases at J, with 14 bases between the two ends. There are 14 residues in the CDR3. CDR1 LNHDA and CDR2 SQIVND come from the germline V gene (reference sequence). The CDR3 coding sequence is TGTGCCAGTAGGGGCCGAGGGATCCATCAGCCCCAGCATTTT. Translated, it gives CASRGRGIHQPQHF.

This clonotype was recorded many times. The library was designed around alpha chains, so this beta chain is a stray read whose abundance carries little weight. The chain joins TRBV12-3 or TRBV12-4 to TRBJ2-5; tentative D call: TRBD2 (6 bases). Trimming took off 6 bases at V and 5 bases at J, with 16 bases between the two ends. The CDR3 runs 14 residues. The CDR3 loop reads CASSQSGGYETQYF. In DNA, the CDR3 is TGTGCCAGCAGCCAGTCAGGAGGGTACGAGACCCAGTACTTC.

This clonotype has ten or more counts. This beta chain is a stray read from a library made for alpha chains; its abundance is not meaningful. The chain employs TRBV18 and TRBJ2-7; possibly TRBD1 or TRBD2 for D (6 bases each). Germline V gene lookup returns CDR1 KGHSH and CDR2 LQKENI. Trimming took 3 bases from V and 6 from J, leaving 12 bases between them. The CDR3 is made up of 13 amino acids. The CDR3 sequence: CASSPLGGREQYF. CDR3 DNA sequence: TGTGCCAGCTCACCGTTAGGGGGGCGCGAGCAGTACTTC.

Many counts were recorded for this clonotype. This beta chain lies outside the target of a library built for alpha chains; its clone size means little. The CDR3 DNA reads TGTGCCAGCAGTTTGGCGGGGGCTCAGGGCTACACCTTC. Translating gives CASSLAGAQGYTF. The chain carries TRBV27 and TRBJ1-2; tentative D call: TRBD1 (6 bases). The CDR3 length is 13 residues. The V gene's germline CDR1 is MNHEY and CDR2 SMNVEV (reference sequence). The V and J ends lost 3 bases and 8 bases respectively, with 13 bases between them.

By sample fraction, this clonotype is medium-sized. Being off target in a library aimed at alpha chains, this beta chain has a size of little meaning. V usage is TRBV27 and J usage is TRBJ2-7; no firm D call. Germline V CDR1 and CDR2: MNHEY, SMNVEV (reference sequence). Trimming stripped 3 bases from V and 3 bases from J, with 12 bases between. The CDR3 is 14 residues long. Written as DNA, the CDR3 is TGTGCCAGCAGTTTGGGTGGCCCCCACTACGAGCAGTACTTC. It codes for CASSLGGPHYEQYF.

This clonotype is judged large. Since the library was made to target alpha chains, this beta chain is a stray read and its abundance is not meaningful. The chain couples TRBV5-4 to TRBJ2-3; TRBD2 is a possible D gene (6 bases). Trimming pared 0 bases from V and 3 bases from J, leaving 17 bases between. The CDR3 consists of 17 residues. Germline-derived CDR1 and CDR2 are SGHNT and YYREEE (reference sequence). In DNA, the CDR3 is TGTGCCAGCAGCTTGGGGATTGGCGTGGAGGGTACAGATACGCAGTATTTT. Translated, it gives CASSLGIGVEGTDTQYF.

This clonotype was counted many times. This beta chain lies outside the target of a library built for alpha chains; its clone size means little. The chain employs TRBV12-3 or TRBV12-4 and TRBJ2-1; 12 positions match TRBD2. The ends lost 5 bases at V and 7 bases at J; junction bases unmatched: 6. The CDR3 totals 15 residues. This chain's CDR3 is CASSPTSGSINEQFF. CDR3 bases: TGTGCCAGCAGTCCGACTAGCGGGAGTATTAATGAGCAGTTCTTC.

This clonotype was recorded many times. This beta chain lies outside the target of a library built for alpha chains; its clone size means little. V usage is TRBV20-1 and J usage is TRBJ2-7; 8 bases line up with TRBD2. This CDR3 region has 14 residues. V trimming: 2 bases; J trimming: 0 bases; junction bases outside the gene matches: 3. Germline lookup yields CDR1 DFQATT and CDR2 SNEGSKA (reference sequence). CDR3 sequence: CSARIAGSSYEQYF. The DNA for the CDR3 is TGCAGTGCTAGAATAGCGGGGAGCTCCTACGAGCAGTACTTC.

This clonotype ranks as medium-sized. With the library built for alpha chains, this beta chain is off target and its frequency is not meaningful. The chain combines TRBV11-2 with TRBJ2-1; TRBD2 matches 7 bases. This CDR3 is built from 15 residues. The J segment lost 4 bases and the V segment lost 4 bases, leaving 7 bases of the junction unmatched. The germline V gene has CDR1 SGHAT and CDR2 FQNNGV. DNA of the CDR3: TGTGCCAGCAGCTCATGGGGGACTACATACAATGAGCAGTTCTTC. Translating gives CASSSWGTTYNEQFF.

By its share, this clonotype is medium-sized. Since it is a stray read in a library aimed at alpha chains, this beta chain has a size that is not meaningful. The chain carries TRBV5-4 and TRBJ1-1, with D unclear. Germline loops: CDR1 SGHNT, CDR2 YYREEE (reference sequence). V was shortened by 0 bases and J by 6 bases, with 3 bases between the two germline ends. This CDR3 is built from 11 residues. CDR3 bases: TGTGCCAGCAGCTTGGGACCTGAAGCTTTCTTT. Its protein product is CASSLGPEAFF.

Concerning this clonotype: This beta chain is off target for a library built for alpha chains, so its abundance means little. CDR3 sequence reads: CASSPRSSPGQTQYF. The CDR3 DNA sequence: TGTGCCAGCAGCCCCCGAAGTTCACCTGGGCAGACCCAGTACTTC. This chain joins TRBV9 and TRBJ2-5; no firm D call. V was clipped by 4 bases and J by 6 bases, with 19 bases between them. The CDR3 is 15 amino acids. Germline assignment: CDR1 SGDLS and CDR2 YYNGEE. The variable domain in full, completed from reference TRBV9 and TRBJ2-5, reads DSGVTQTPKHLITATGQRVTLRCSPRSGDLSVYWYQQSLDQGLQFLIQYYNGEERAKGNILERFSAQQFPDLHSELNLSSLELGDSALYFCASSPRSSPGQTQYFGPGTRLLVL.

By proportion, this clonotype is medium-sized. Found in a library prepared for alpha chains, this beta chain is an off-target read, and its abundance has little meaning. The V gene is TRBV20-1, the J gene TRBJ2-7; possible D gene TRBD1, 6 bases. CDR3 size: 14 residues. With 3 bases removed from V and 1 base from J, the gap between germline ends came to 13 bases. Germline values: CDR1 DFQATT, CDR2 SNEGSKA (reference sequence). Here the CDR3 reads CSASFPDRSYEQYF. The CDR3 bases are TGCAGTGCTAGTTTTCCCGACAGGTCCTACGAGCAGTACTTC.

This clonotype was found many times. This beta chain lies outside the target of a library built for alpha chains; its clone size means little. The genes are TRBV5-1 and TRBJ1-2; D is uncertain. The CDR3 is 13 residues long. The V end was cut by 3 bases, the J end by 3 bases, with 9 bases between. Germline CDR1 is SGHRS and CDR2 is YFSETQ. The CDR3 DNA is TGCGCCAGCAGCTCTCGAACCTACTATGGCTACACCTTC. This sequence encodes CASSSRTYYGYTF.

This clonotype was seen many times. With the library built for alpha chains, this beta chain is off target and its frequency is not meaningful. CDR3 region: CASSQFPDGRETQYF. The CDR3 bases are TGCGCCAGCAGCCAGTTCCCCGACGGGCGCGAGACCCAGTACTTC. This chain joins TRBV4-1 and TRBJ2-5; the D is unclear. Per germline, CDR1 MGHRA and CDR2 YSYEKL. The CDR3 covers 15 residues. V lost 3 bases to trimming and J lost 5 bases, with 16 bases between them.

This clonotype was found many times. Within a library made for alpha chains, this beta chain is off target, and its count is uninformative. V usage is TRBV7-8 and J usage is TRBJ2-2; D gene ambiguous. This CDR3 is 12 amino acids long. With 3 bases removed from V and 8 bases from J, the gap between germline ends came to 7 bases. Germline V CDR1 and CDR2: SGHVS, FQNEAQ. The CDR3 loop reads CASSFLRGELFF. As DNA, the CDR3 is TGTGCCAGCAGCTTCCTGAGAGGGGAGCTGTTTTTT.

In its sample, this clonotype was seen many times. The library was prepared for alpha chains; this beta chain is a stray read, so its frequency means little. The CDR3 sequence is CASSPRTGPTAGELFF. The CDR3, as DNA: TGTGCCAGCAGCCCCAGGACAGGCCCGACCGCCGGGGAGCTGTTTTTT. The gene calls are TRBV5-4 and TRBJ2-2, with 7 nucleotides matching TRBD1. Per the germline V gene, CDR1 is SGHNT and CDR2 is YYREEE (reference sequence). The CDR3 contains 16 residues. V gave up 4 bases and J gave up 6 bases; unmatched junction bases: 12.

Worth noting for this clonotype: This beta chain is a stray sequence in a library constructed for alpha chains; its clone size is not meaningful. The chain recombines TRBV7-8 with TRBJ1-1, with D possibly TRBD1 on 5 matching bases. The CDR3 spans 16 residues. Germline V gene lookup returns CDR1 SGHVS and CDR2 FQNEAQ. Trimming took off 5 bases at V and 0 bases at J, with 16 bases between the two ends. CDR3 bases: TGTGCCAGCAGCCACGAGACAGAGATAATGAACACTGAAGCTTTCTTT. It encodes CASSHETEIMNTEAFF.

This clonotype is termed medium-sized. The library was built for alpha chains, so this beta chain is an off-target read and its size means little. The CDR3: CATGELGNGANVLTF. The CDR3 region has the DNA TGTGCCACCGGGGAATTGGGTAACGGGGCCAACGTCCTGACTTTC. The chain recombines TRBV6-2 or TRBV6-3 with TRBJ2-6, with D perhaps TRBD2 (5 bases). The CDR3 runs 15 residues. V dropped 10 bases and J dropped 4 bases, with 17 bases sitting between them. The germline CDR1 and CDR2 sequences are MNHEY and SVGEGT.

This clonotype is medium-sized (0.01 to 0.1%) within its sample. As an off-target read in a library built for alpha chains, this beta chain has a frequency of little significance. The rearrangement uses TRBV25-1 and TRBJ2-5; tentative D call: TRBD2 (5 bases). Germline-derived CDR1 and CDR2 are MGHDK and SYGVNS. Deletions cut 7 bases from V and 7 bases from J, with 13 bases between. This CDR3 region has 12 residues. This chain's CDR3 is CASNEGTGTQYF. The CDR3 DNA reads as TGTGCCAGCAATGAGGGTACCGGGACCCAGTACTTC.

This clonotype has at least ten counts. Because the library targeted alpha chains, this beta chain is an off-target read whose size means little. CDR3 in amino acids: CASSFGPQSNEQFF. CDR3 coding DNA: TGTGCCAGTAGTTTTGGACCCCAAAGCAATGAGCAGTTCTTC. V gene TRBV19 combines with J gene TRBJ2-1; D unclear. The V and J ends lost 5 bases and 6 bases respectively, with 14 bases between them. Per germline, CDR1 LNHDA and CDR2 SQIVND (reference sequence). This CDR3 contains 14 residues.

Within the sample, this clonotype is medium-sized. This beta chain was picked up by a library intended for alpha chains and is off target, so its count carries little meaning. This sequence joins TRBV5-1 and TRBJ1-1; unclear D gene. Looked up from germline, CDR1 is SGHRS and CDR2 is YFSETQ. Trimming removed 5 bases from V and 0 bases from J, with 8 bases in between. This CDR3 contains 13 residues. The CDR3 loop is CASRPSMNTEAFF. CDR3 coding DNA: TGCGCCAGCAGGCCTAGCATGAACACTGAAGCTTTCTTT.

This clonotype occurred many times. This beta chain slipped into a library made for alpha chains as a stray read, so its size is not meaningful. The chain uses TRBV20-1 and TRBJ2-7; either TRBD1 or TRBD2 may fit D (5 bases each). The CDR3 consists of 11 residues. CDR1 and CDR2 from the germline V gene are DFQATT and SNEGSKA (reference sequence). In DNA form, the CDR3 reads TGCAGCACTTTTTGGGGGTACGAGCAGTACTTC. This translates into CSTFWGYEQYF.

This clonotype has at least ten counts. This beta chain is a stray sequence in a library constructed for alpha chains; its clone size is not meaningful. The V gene is TRBV5-1, the J gene TRBJ1-4; D is ambiguous. CDR1 is SGHRS and CDR2 is YFSETQ in the germline V gene. The CDR3 runs to 15 residues. Deletions cut 0 bases from V and 0 bases from J, with 6 bases between. Here the CDR3 DNA reads TGCGCCAGCAGCTTGGTAGCGTCAACTAATGAAAAACTGTTTTTT. Its translation is CASSLVASTNEKLFF.